The 23 T cell receptor beta chains below all came from one sample that was sequenced in a study of response to subunit inactivated influenza vaccine. MiXCR, applied by TCRdb to the RT-PCR reads, yields one record per CDR3 protein. The sample comprises about 520,000 distinct CDR3 sequences, over 25% of which are singletons, and 1.5% to 2% rests with the top ten. The source was CD4+ T cells sorted from PBMCs, collected 4 to 6 days after vaccination. The receptor set was obtained from a man in his forties or fifties who received an inactivated influenza vaccine.

This clonotype has just a few counts. This chain joins TRBV10-3 and TRBJ1-1; possible D gene TRBD1, 5 bases. The CDR3 is 18 residues long. Germline V gives CDR1 ENHRY, CDR2 SYGVKD. V was pared by 0 bases and J by 1 base, with 18 bases between. The CDR3 DNA follows: TGTGCCATCAGTGAGTCGAAAGGAGGCAGGGATCGGAACACTGAAGCTTTCTTT. Encoded protein: CAISESKGGRDRNTEAFF.

This clonotype was found a few times. The V and J genes are TRBV12-3 or TRBV12-4 and TRBJ2-5, with D uncertain. The CDR3 spans 14 residues. V lost 2 bases and J 1 base, leaving 8 bases between the germline ends. CDR3 sequence: CASSLRQAQETQYF. Written as DNA, the CDR3 is TGTGCCAGCAGTTTAAGGCAGGCCCAAGAGACCCAGTACTTC.

This chain joins TRBV11-2 and TRBJ2-3, with TRBD2 matching 7 bases. There are 17 residues in the CDR3. V was pared by 5 bases and J by 0 bases, with 11 bases of the junction left unmatched. Germline loops: CDR1 SGHAT, CDR2 FQNNGV. DNA for the CDR3: TGTGCCAGCAGCGAGCGGGACGGTCCTCCTAGCACAGATACGCAGTATTTT. It is translated as CASSERDGPPSTDTQYF.

This clonotype was seen only a few times. This chain uses TRBV18 with TRBJ2-7, with unresolved D. Germline loops: CDR1 KGHSH, CDR2 LQKENI. V was shortened by 2 bases and J by 3 bases, with 8 bases between the two germline ends. The CDR3 covers 13 residues. Here the CDR3 DNA reads TGTGCCAGCTCACCAACACAGCTCTACGAGCAGTACTTC. Translated, it gives CASSPTQLYEQYF.

The chain combines TRBV12-3 or TRBV12-4 with TRBJ2-7; no firm D call. V was shortened by 0 bases and J by 6 bases, with 12 bases between the two germline ends. The CDR3 spans 14 residues. CDR3: CASSLASRLAEQYF. CDR3 sequence (DNA): TGTGCCAGCAGTTTAGCGTCCAGGTTAGCCGAGCAGTACTTC.

The chain uses TRBV2 and TRBJ2-1; perhaps TRBD2 as D (6 bases). CDR3 length: 14 residues. The V end lost 5 bases, the J end lost 7 bases, and 15 bases lay between the germline ends. Germline V lookup: CDR1 SNHLY, CDR2 FYNNEI. This CDR3 reads CASSPTGTHNEQFF. The CDR3 DNA is TGTGCCAGCAGTCCAACCGGGACTCATAATGAGCAGTTCTTC.

The V gene is TRBV20-1, the J gene TRBJ2-1; D is perhaps TRBD2 (5 bases). Trimming took off 7 bases at V and 0 bases at J, with 13 bases between the two ends. From germline, CDR1 is DFQATT and CDR2 SNEGSKA (reference sequence). The CDR3 has 14 residues. This CDR3 is CSVLAGSSYNEQFF. CDR3 sequence (DNA): TGCAGTGTCTTGGCGGGTTCCTCCTACAATGAGCAGTTCTTC.

This clonotype was picked up a small number of times. The chain uses TRBV3-1 and TRBJ2-1, with D possibly being TRBD1 (5 bases). The germline V and J ends were trimmed by 3 bases and 0 bases, with 12 bases remaining between them. The CDR3 spans 16 residues. CDR1 and CDR2 from the germline V gene are LGHDT and YNNKEL (reference sequence). CDR3 amino acids: CASSHVTASSYNEQFF. For the CDR3, the DNA is TGTGCCAGCAGCCATGTGACAGCGAGCTCCTACAATGAGCAGTTCTTC.

This clonotype was recorded only once. The chain recombines TRBV6-2 or TRBV6-3 with TRBJ2-1; no clear D gene. The length of the CDR3 is 16 residues. Trimming removed 0 bases at V and 2 bases at J, with 11 bases between. Germline CDR1 reads MNHEY; CDR2 reads SVGEGT. The CDR3 coding sequence is TGTGCCAGCAGTTACTCTCGCGCTCCCCCCTACAATGAGCAGTTCTTC. It codes for CASSYSRAPPYNEQFF.

This clonotype has just a few counts. The V gene is TRBV7-2, the J gene TRBJ2-1, with TRBD2 matching over 13 bases. Germline V gene lookup returns CDR1 SGHTA and CDR2 FQGNSA. The CDR3 is made up of 15 amino acids. Germline trimming cut 4 bases from V and 6 bases from J; bases unmatched to any gene: 3. CDR3 in DNA: TGTGCCAGCAGCTCGACTAGCGGGGGGTCCAATGAGCAGTTCTTC. It translates to CASSSTSGGSNEQFF. The entire variable domain, with the rest obtained from reference TRBV7-2 and TRBJ2-1, is as follows: GAGVSQSPSNKVTEKGKDVELRCDPISGHTALYWYRQSLGQGLEFLIYFQGNSAPDKSGLPSDRFSAERTGGSVSTLTIQRTQQEDSAVYLCASSSTSGGSNEQFFGPGTRLTVL.

V and J are TRBV7-2 and TRBJ2-5; 10 bases agree with TRBD2. Trimming took 5 bases from V and 5 from J; bases not matched to a gene: 8. CDR1 SGHTA and CDR2 FQGNSA come from the germline V gene. This CDR3 is built from 15 residues. The CDR3 region has the DNA TGTGCCAGCAGCGCTCTAGCGGGAGTGTGGGAGACCCAGTACTTC. It yields the protein CASSALAGVWETQYF.

V usage is TRBV6-2 or TRBV6-3 and J usage is TRBJ2-1; D unresolved. Per germline, CDR1 MNHEY and CDR2 SVGEGT. The CDR3 totals 16 residues. The germline V and J ends were trimmed by 0 bases and 5 bases, with 14 bases remaining between them. Here the CDR3 DNA reads TGTGCCAGCAGTTACTCAATCCCCTGGTCCGACAATGAGCAGTTCTTC. Residues: CASSYSIPWSDNEQFF.

This clonotype has more than one count but fewer than ten. The J gene is TRBJ2-3, the V gene TRBV20-1, with no clear D. CDR3 length: 13 amino acids. V shed 3 bases and J shed 5 bases, with 12 bases lying between them. Germline CDR1 DFQATT, CDR2 SNEGSKA (reference sequence). The DNA of the CDR3 is TGCAGTGCTAGCCGGACGGTTTTAGATACGCAGTATTTT. Its translation is CSASRTVLDTQYF.

This clonotype was seen many times. The chain is built from TRBV29-1 and TRBJ2-7; D gene unclear. The germline gives CDR1 SQVTM, CDR2 ANQGSEA. The CDR3 spans 14 residues. With 1 base removed from V and 3 bases from J, the gap between germline ends came to 13 bases. CDR3 loop: CSVEGRGKGYEQYF. The CDR3 region has the DNA TGCAGCGTTGAAGGACGCGGAAAAGGCTACGAGCAGTACTTC.

This sequence joins TRBV11-2 and TRBJ2-1; 8 bases line up with TRBD2. Germline loops: CDR1 SGHAT, CDR2 FQNNGV. There are 16 residues in the CDR3. J lost 2 bases, V lost 3 bases, and 6 bases had no gene match. The DNA of the CDR3 is TGTGCCAGCAGCTTGTACGGGGGGGGTACCTACAATGAGCAGTTCTTC. Protein sequence: CASSLYGGGTYNEQFF.

This clonotype was picked up one time. The J gene is TRBJ2-7, the V gene TRBV6-2 or TRBV6-3, with D possibly matching TRBD2 (5 bases). Trimming took 4 bases from V and 1 from J, leaving 17 bases between them. The CDR3 has 16 residues. Germline V gene sequence: CDR1 MNHEY, CDR2 SVGEGT. The CDR3 coding sequence is TGTGCCAGCAGTTTTGGGTCACTAGTTCCATCCTACGAGCAGTACTTC. This sequence encodes CASSFGSLVPSYEQYF.

For the CDR3, the DNA is TGTGCCAGCAGCTTAGTCAGGGCGGGCAGTGAGCAGTTCTTC. Translating gives CASSLVRAGSEQFF. The rearrangement links TRBV7-2 to TRBJ2-1; the D call may be TRBD1 or TRBD2 (5 bases each). Germline assignment: CDR1 SGHTA and CDR2 FQGNSA. The CDR3 loop spans 14 amino acids. The V end was cut by 1 base, the J end by 9 bases, with 13 bases between.

This clonotype turned up a few times. The V and J genes are TRBV4-2 and TRBJ2-7; the D is unclear. Germline loops: CDR1 LGHNA, CDR2 YNFKEQ. There are 13 residues in the CDR3. Trimming left V 1 base short and J 2 bases short, with 6 bases between. CDR3 coding DNA: TGTGCCAGCAGCCAAGTTGCGGCCTACGAGCAGTACTTC. This translates into CASSQVAAYEQYF.

The V and J genes are TRBV5-1 and TRBJ2-1; the match to TRBD1 covers 10 bases. Germline lookup yields CDR1 SGHRS and CDR2 YFSETQ. The CDR3 length is 16 residues. V dropped 0 bases and J dropped 3; count of bases not matched to a gene: 3. DNA for the CDR3: TGCGCCAGCAGCTTGGAGGGGACAGGGGTCTACAATGAGCAGTTCTTC. Translation gives CASSLEGTGVYNEQFF.

As regards this clonotype: An end of the junction differs from the germline gene, which may be a read error. The V call is TRBV6-1, the J call TRBJ1-5; D is ambiguous. Germline V gene data show CDR1 as MNHNS and CDR2 as SASEGT. The CDR3 is made up of 15 amino acids. The CDR3 is CASREGAYSNQPQHF. DNA of the CDR3: TGTGCCAGCAGAGAAGGCGCTTATAGCAATCAGCCCCAGCATTTT.

This sequence joins TRBV6-2 or TRBV6-3 and TRBJ2-1; a possible D gene is TRBD2 (5 bases). CDR1 is MNHEY and CDR2 is SVGEGT in the germline V gene. V was trimmed by 2 bases and J by 4 bases, leaving 15 bases between them. CDR3 size: 16 residues. For the CDR3, the DNA is TGTGCCAGCAGTTACCAACTAGTTCCGCGATACAATGAGCAGTTCTTC. Translation gives CASSYQLVPRYNEQFF.

In its sample, this clonotype was seen a few times. The chain has TRBV7-9 and TRBJ2-1; the D gene is possibly TRBD1 (6 bases). This CDR3 has 17 amino acids. V was clipped by 4 bases and J by 6 bases, with 22 bases between them. Germline assignment: CDR1 SEHNR and CDR2 FQNEAQ (reference sequence). The CDR3 here is CASSSGPQGFSVNEQFF. The DNA of the CDR3 is TGTGCCAGCAGCTCGGGACCGCAGGGGTTTTCGGTCAATGAGCAGTTCTTC.

The J gene is TRBJ1-3, the V gene TRBV28, with 7 nucleotides matching TRBD1. Unmatched junction bases numbered 6, after V lost 2 bases and J lost 5 bases. The CDR3 has 15 residues. Germline-derived CDR1 and CDR2 are MDHEN and SYDVKM. The CDR3 here is CASSLMTGRRNTIYF. CDR3 sequence (DNA): TGTGCCAGCAGTTTAATGACAGGGAGGCGAAACACCATATATTTT.